Reported below is one T cell receptor (beta chain). In blood CD8+ and CD4+ T cells, TCR beta underwent sequencing. Negative isolation yielded CD8+ and CD4+ T cells; FACS enriched TEMRA cells. The V end was cut by 5 bases, the J end by 0 bases, with 8 bases between. Germline CDR1 is SGHVS and CDR2 is FNYEAQ. The CDR3 length is 13 residues. A quantity of about 0.5 to 1 ug RNA underwent reverse transcription using random hexamers. Amplification of TCR beta CDR3 by immunoSEQ multiplex PCR spanned 54 Vbeta and 13 Jbeta. TCRdb itself ran the immunoSEQ multiplex PCR reads through MiXCR, one entry per CDR3 protein. This sample has some 100,000 distinct CDR3 sequences, with 93% found just once. This record belongs to a study of CD8 T cells in Susac syndrome.

Sequences were obtained from CD4+ T cells from PBMCs. The clonotype comes from a human donor with multiple sclerosis. The chain uses TRBV7-6 and TRBJ2-7; no clear D gene. The CDR3 protein is CASSLESSYEQYF. Written as DNA, the CDR3 is TGTGCCAGCAGCCTAGAATCCTCCTACGAGCAGTACTTC.